Shown below are 18 T cell receptor beta chains from a single sample sequenced in a study of Graves' ophthalmopathy and Graves' hyperthyroidism. The authors amplified TCR beta CDR3 regions from RNA transcripts. Following a first-round RT-PCR that used HTBI primers, a second-round multiplex PCR was carried out. TCRdb re-called the multiplex PCR reads with MiXCR, one entry per CDR3 protein. The sample consists of approximately 640,000 distinct CDR3 sequences, about 40% of them appearing once. Sequenced input: peripheral blood. The source of these receptors is an adult man with Graves' ophthalmopathy.

This clonotype is a singleton in its sample. The V call is TRBV30, the J call TRBJ2-7, with D tentatively TRBD1 or TRBD2 (5 bases each). The CDR3 has 13 residues. The V gene lost 7 bases and the J gene lost 6 bases, with 19 bases spanning the gap. From germline, CDR1 is GTSNPN and CDR2 SVGIG (reference sequence). CDR3 loop: CALRAREQGEQYF. The CDR3 DNA reads TGTGCCTTACGGGCCAGGGAGCAAGGCGAGCAGTACTTC.

The CDR3 nucleotides are TGTGCCAGCAGCCCCATTGGGGGGTCGAACATTCAGTACTTC. This encodes CASSPIGGSNIQYF. The V and J genes are TRBV7-9 and TRBJ2-5; maybe TRBD2 (6 bases). The DNA end is more similar to TRBJ2-4, so the J call may be wrong. CDR3 length equals 14 residues. From germline, CDR1 is SEHNR and CDR2 FQNEAQ (reference sequence).

The chain is built from TRBV7-9 and TRBJ2-5; 7 nucleotides agree with TRBD1. Trimming at V came to 1 base and at J to 5 bases, leaving 4 bases not matched to a gene. Germline assignment: CDR1 SEHNR and CDR2 FQNEAQ (reference sequence). CDR3 length: 14 residues. CDR3 region: CASSLGGTDETQYF. DNA of the CDR3: TGTGCCAGCAGCTTAGGGGGGACAGACGAGACCCAGTACTTC.

This clonotype was picked up many times. This chain connects TRBV19 to TRBJ2-2; 7 nucleotides match TRBD1. Germline values: CDR1 LNHDA, CDR2 SQIVND (reference sequence). The CDR3 is 15 residues long. J was trimmed by 6 bases and V by 4 bases; bases with no gene match: 8. The CDR3 DNA reads TGTGCCAGTAGTACCTGGACAGGCTTCTCCGGGGAGCTGTTTTTT. Protein product: CASSTWTGFSGELFF.

This clonotype occurred once. This rearrangement joins TRBV9 to TRBJ1-2; D gene unclear. Germline V gives CDR1 SGDLS, CDR2 YYNGEE. This CDR3 has 15 residues. Trimming left V 4 bases short and J 5 bases short, with 18 bases between. The CDR3 nucleotides are TGTGCCAGCAGCCAAGATCCAAGCGTAGGTTATGGCTACACCTTC. It yields the protein CASSQDPSVGYGYTF.

The gene calls are TRBV19 and TRBJ2-6; D is tentatively TRBD1 or TRBD2 (5 bases each). Trimming removed 5 bases at V and 0 bases at J, with 20 bases between. The CDR3 is 19 residues long. CDR1 is LNHDA and CDR2 is SQIVND in the germline V gene (reference sequence). The CDR3 coding sequence is TGTGCCAGTAGTCTCCTCCACCCGGGACGACCCTCTGGGGCCAACGTCCTGACTTTC. Residues: CASSLLHPGRPSGANVLTF.

This chain links TRBV9 with TRBJ1-1; D uncertain. The CDR3 sequence is 16 residues long. Germline assignment: CDR1 SGDLS and CDR2 YYNGEE. Trimming shortened V by 4 bases and J by 4 bases, and 20 bases separated the two germline ends. CDR3 in amino acids: CASSFTPGPGSTEAFF. As DNA, the CDR3 is TGTGCCAGCAGCTTTACCCCCGGGCCTGGGAGCACTGAAGCTTTCTTT.

This clonotype has just a few counts. The chain carries TRBV7-9 and TRBJ2-2; the D is unclear. Germline values: CDR1 SEHNR, CDR2 FQNEAQ (reference sequence). Trimming left V 3 bases short and J 6 bases short, with 14 bases between. This CDR3 spans 15 amino acids. CDR3 nucleotides: TGTGCCAGCAGCTTTAGACCCGAGCCCCCCGGGGAGCTGTTTTTT. Translated: CASSFRPEPPGELFF.

The chain has TRBV7-9 and TRBJ2-5; TRBD2 aligns across 9 bases. Germline lookup yields CDR1 SEHNR and CDR2 FQNEAQ (reference sequence). Trimming took 5 bases from V and 0 from J; bases not matched to a gene: 7. The CDR3 consists of 16 residues. CDR3 DNA sequence: TGTGCCAGCAGCGAGGGACAGCGGGGGGACCAAGAGACCCAGTACTTC. It specifies CASSEGQRGDQETQYF.

This clonotype was seen many times. The V gene is TRBV20-1, the J gene TRBJ1-4; 7 positions match TRBD1. After removal of 3 bases from V and 0 bases from J, the junction contained 7 bases not matched to a gene. The CDR3 contains 16 residues. Germline values: CDR1 DFQATT, CDR2 SNEGSKA (reference sequence). CDR3 sequence: CSASTGQPATNEKLFF. CDR3 nucleotide sequence: TGCAGTGCTAGTACGGGACAGCCTGCAACTAATGAAAAACTGTTTTTT.

This clonotype has just a few counts. The J gene is TRBJ1-3, the V gene TRBV5-1; no definite D call. Germline V lookup: CDR1 SGHRS, CDR2 YFSETQ. V lost 1 base and J lost 0, with 8 bases in between. The CDR3 extends over 15 amino acids. The CDR3 bases are TGCGCCAGCAGCTTGTTTACGGCCTCTGGAAACACCATATATTTT. Amino acid sequence: CASSLFTASGNTIYF.

Comments on this clonotype: A much larger clone is a single base away; this may be a read error. V is TRBV10-3 and J is TRBJ2-5, with a weak D call TRBD2 (5 bases). This CDR3 has 15 amino acids. Germline V gene sequence: CDR1 ENHRY, CDR2 SYGVKD. V was cut by 10 bases and J by 6 bases, with 24 bases left in between. The chain's CDR3 is CATRGATSRQQTQYF. In nucleotides, the CDR3 is TGTGCCACCCGTGGAGCCACTAGTCGGCAACAGACCCAGTACTTC.

Ten or more counts support this clonotype. CDR3 sequence reads: CASTLHFDRDSGANVLTF. The DNA for the CDR3 is TGTGCCAGTACCCTACATTTTGACCGAGACTCTGGGGCCAACGTCCTGACTTTC. The chain carries TRBV19 and TRBJ2-6; D unresolved. The V gene's germline CDR1 is LNHDA and CDR2 SQIVND (reference sequence). The V end lost 7 bases, the J end lost 0 bases, and 19 bases lay between the germline ends. The CDR3 consists of 18 residues.

V gene TRBV25-1 combines with J gene TRBJ2-2, with D perhaps matching TRBD2 (6 bases). V shed 6 bases and J shed 8 bases, with 16 bases lying between them. There are 14 residues in the CDR3. Germline loops: CDR1 MGHDK, CDR2 SYGVNS. In DNA form, the CDR3 reads TGTGCCAGCAGCCCGAAGGAGGGCACAGGGGAGCTGTTTTTT. It is translated as CASSPKEGTGELFF.

As regards this clonotype: As the CDR3 is not closed by the conserved phenylalanine or tryptophan, this likely results from a read error. It is unclear where the CDR3 begins or ends on the DNA, so no DNA is shown, and the CDR3 is as TCRdb lists it. The chain is built from TRBV2 and TRBJ2-7. CDR1 and CDR2 (germline): SNHLY, FYNNEI. With termini counted, the CDR3 has 8 amino acids. This CDR3 reads CASSEWFS.

In its sample, this clonotype was seen many times. The V gene is TRBV19, the J gene TRBJ1-1; 8 positions match TRBD1. The CDR3 consists of 18 residues. V was pared by 1 base and J by 3 bases, with 13 bases of the junction left unmatched. The germline CDR1 and CDR2 sequences are LNHDA and SQIVND (reference sequence). The CDR3 here is CASSIGPWTGRIDTEAFF. CDR3 in DNA: TGTGCCAGTAGTATAGGTCCCTGGACAGGGAGGATCGACACTGAAGCTTTCTTT.

This clonotype has a handful of counts. The V gene is TRBV7-2, the J gene TRBJ2-5, with 11 bases fitting TRBD2. The germline V gene encodes CDR1 SGHTA and CDR2 FQGNSA. The CDR3 is made up of 17 amino acids. Trimming removed 5 bases from V and 1 base from J; junction bases left unmatched: 9. CDR3 amino acids: CASSRAAGTSGQETQYF. CDR3 nucleotides: TGTGCCAGCAGCCGAGCCGCCGGGACTAGCGGCCAAGAGACCCAGTACTTC.

The J gene is TRBJ1-1, the V gene TRBV29-1; D is undetermined. The CDR3 runs 13 residues. The germline CDR1 and CDR2 sequences are SQVTM and ANQGSEA. The V end lost 4 bases, the J end lost 2 bases, and 11 bases lay between the germline ends. CDR3 sequence reads: CSVGGSGNTEAFF. The CDR3 region has the DNA TGCAGCGTTGGAGGGTCTGGAAACACTGAAGCTTTCTTT.